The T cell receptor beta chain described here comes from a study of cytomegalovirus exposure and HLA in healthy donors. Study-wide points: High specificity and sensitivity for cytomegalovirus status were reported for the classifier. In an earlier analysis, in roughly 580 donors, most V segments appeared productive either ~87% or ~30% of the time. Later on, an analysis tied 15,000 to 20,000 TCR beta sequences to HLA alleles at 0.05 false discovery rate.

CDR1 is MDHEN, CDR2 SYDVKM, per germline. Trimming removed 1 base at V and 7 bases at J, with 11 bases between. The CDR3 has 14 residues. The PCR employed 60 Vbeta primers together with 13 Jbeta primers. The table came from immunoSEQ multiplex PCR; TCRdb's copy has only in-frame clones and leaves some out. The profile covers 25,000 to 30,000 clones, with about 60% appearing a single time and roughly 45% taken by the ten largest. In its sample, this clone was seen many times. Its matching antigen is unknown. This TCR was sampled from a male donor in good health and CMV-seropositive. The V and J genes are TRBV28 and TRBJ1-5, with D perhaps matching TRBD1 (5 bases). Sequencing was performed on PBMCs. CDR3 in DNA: TGTGCCAGCAGTTTATTGGGGGGTGGACAGCCCCAGCATTTT. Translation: CASSLLGGGQPQHF.